Below are 17 T cell receptor beta chains sequenced from a single sample in a study of blood T cell repertoires in COVID-19. The data were produced by immunoSEQ multiplex PCR, yet TCRdb's version contains in-frame clones alone and is incomplete. This table holds 220,000 or so clones, roughly 88% found once. Sequenced input: PBMCs or T cells enriched from blood (not recorded which). The receptors shown here come from a woman aged 50 to 60 with acute COVID-19.

The chain carries TRBV30 and TRBJ1-1; D call uncertain. CDR1 is GTSNPN and CDR2 is SVGIG in the germline V gene (reference sequence). The CDR3 length is 11 residues. Trimming cost V 3 bases and J 4 bases, with 6 bases left between them. CDR3 protein: CAWRYGTEAFF. For the CDR3, the DNA is TGTGCCTGGAGGTACGGCACTGAAGCTTTCTTT.

This rearrangement joins TRBV7-6 to TRBJ2-5, with a weak D call TRBD1 (6 bases). V was clipped by 2 bases and J by 5 bases, with 18 bases between them. Germline CDR1 and CDR2: SGHVS and FNYEAQ. CDR3 length: 16 residues. The CDR3 DNA sequence: TGTGCCAGCAGCTTACAACAGGGTCGTGGTAGGGAGACCCAGTACTTC. This sequence encodes CASSLQQGRGRETQYF. Complete variable domain (other parts from reference TRBV7-6 and TRBJ2-5): GAGVSQSPRYKVTKRGQDVALRCDPISGHVSLYWYRQALGQGPEFLTYFNYEAQQDKSGLPNDRFSAERPEGSISTLTIQRTEQRDSAMYRCASSLQQGRGRETQYFGPGTRLLVL.

The rearrangement links TRBV6-5 to TRBJ2-2; D uncertain. The CDR3 runs to 13 residues. V was shortened by 2 bases and J by 4 bases, with 5 bases between the two germline ends. Germline CDR1 reads MNHEY; CDR2 reads SVGAGI. The CDR3 bases are TGTGCCAGCAGTTACCGTCCCACCGGGGAGCTGTTTTTT. Its translation: CASSYRPTGELFF.

This CDR3 reads CASSSTSGRATDTQYF. CDR3 bases: TGTGCCAGCAGCTCTACTAGCGGGAGGGCAACAGATACGCAGTATTTT. V and J are TRBV28 and TRBJ2-3; 13 bases are a match to TRBD2. Looked up from germline, CDR1 is MDHEN and CDR2 is SYDVKM. CDR3 length: 16 residues. Trimming removed 6 bases from V and 3 bases from J; junction bases left unmatched: 6.

The rearrangement joins TRBV24-1 to TRBJ2-7, with TRBD2 as a possible D gene (6 bases). The V end lost 6 bases, the J end lost 1 base, and 18 bases lay between the germline ends. The CDR3 contains 16 residues. Germline values: CDR1 KGHDR, CDR2 SFDVKD. CDR3 region: CATSMGPTAGSYEQYF. CDR3 bases: TGTGCCACCAGTATGGGTCCGACGGCGGGATCCTACGAGCAGTACTTC.

The chain recombines TRBV19 with TRBJ2-1; 7 bases fit TRBD2. Germline V gives CDR1 LNHDA, CDR2 SQIVND (reference sequence). The V and J ends lost 6 bases and 9 bases, in that order; junction bases with no gene match: 14. This CDR3 is built from 15 residues. Written as DNA, the CDR3 is TGTGCCAGTAGGCTAGCGGTGGCCGACCTCGGTGAGCAGTTCTTC. It codes for CASRLAVADLGEQFF.

Only a few counts were recorded for this clone. V is TRBV7-9 and J is TRBJ1-6; possibly TRBD1 for D (6 bases). Trimming left V 6 bases short and J 5 bases short, with 17 bases between. The CDR3 covers 16 residues. Germline values: CDR1 SEHNR, CDR2 FQNEAQ (reference sequence). CDR3 region: CASSLGGRGDNSPLHF. CDR3 DNA: TGTGCCAGCAGTTTGGGGGGGCGAGGAGATAATTCACCCCTCCACTTT.

This clone occurred a few times. This sequence joins TRBV28 and TRBJ2-5, with a tentative D call TRBD2 (6 bases). This CDR3 is 14 amino acids long. Trimming left V 3 bases short and J 2 bases short, with 10 bases between. Per germline, CDR1 MDHEN and CDR2 SYDVKM. The CDR3 DNA follows: TGTGCCAGCAGTTTGCTAGCGAGACAAGAGACCCAGTACTTC. Translating it yields CASSLLARQETQYF.

This chain links TRBV19 with TRBJ2-7; weak D call: TRBD1 (7 bases). The V end lost 6 bases, the J end lost 1 base, and 19 bases lay between the germline ends. This CDR3 is built from 16 residues. CDR1 and CDR2 from the germline V gene are LNHDA and SQIVND (reference sequence). This CDR3 is CASRGPGPGGSYEQYF. In DNA form, the CDR3 reads TGTGCCAGTAGAGGGCCCGGGCCAGGGGGGTCCTACGAGCAGTACTTC.

This clone was detected only a few times. This chain uses TRBV3-1 (or the pseudogene TRBV3-2) with TRBJ2-7, with a tentative D call TRBD1 (6 bases). The CDR3 is 14 residues long. The germline V and J ends were trimmed by 4 bases and 7 bases, with 17 bases remaining between them. The germline gives CDR1 LGHDT, CDR2 YNNKEL (reference sequence). CDR3 loop: CASSLGGPGQEQYF. The CDR3 nucleotides read TGTGCCAGCAGCCTAGGGGGACCGGGGCAGGAGCAGTACTTC.

The V gene is TRBV5-6, the J gene TRBJ1-1; D remains ambiguous. Trimming pared 0 bases from V and 0 bases from J, leaving 9 bases between. Germline CDR1 is SGHDT and CDR2 is YYEEEE. This CDR3 contains 15 residues. The CDR3, as DNA: TGTGCCAGCAGCTTGGATCCCAGGTTGAACACTGAAGCTTTCTTT. Translating it yields CASSLDPRLNTEAFF.

The rearrangement links TRBV5-4 to TRBJ2-5; the D gene is possibly TRBD1 (6 bases). The CDR3 totals 13 residues. V lost 3 bases and J 3 bases, leaving 9 bases between the germline ends. Germline assignment: CDR1 SGHNT and CDR2 YYREEE (reference sequence). The CDR3 nucleotides read TGTGCCAGCAGCTCCCGGACAGAAGAGACCCAGTACTTC. It codes for CASSSRTEETQYF.

This clone has only one observation. The chain uses TRBV11-3 and TRBJ2-5, with a possible D match to TRBD2 (5 bases). V was cut by 4 bases and J by 5 bases, with 17 bases left in between. The V gene's germline CDR1 is SGHNT and CDR2 YENEEA. This CDR3 has 15 residues. The CDR3 DNA sequence: TGTGCCAGCAGCTCTAGCATGGGGAGATGGGAGACCCAGTACTTC. Translated: CASSSSMGRWETQYF. The full variable domain, rest sourced from reference TRBV11-3 and TRBJ2-5, is EAGVVQSPRYKIIEKKQPVAFWCNPISGHNTLYWYLQNLGQGPELLIRYENEEAVDDSQLPKDRFSAERLKGVDSTLKIQPAELGDSAVYLCASSSSMGRWETQYFGPGTRLLVL.

The chain uses TRBV4-1 and TRBJ2-5, with TRBD2 matching over 9 bases. The CDR3 spans 15 residues. V lost 3 bases to trimming and J lost 5 bases; unmatched junction nucleotides: 7. Germline V gene sequence: CDR1 MGHRA, CDR2 YSYEKL. For the CDR3, the DNA is TGCGCCAGCAGCCACATAGCGGGAGATATGGAGACCCAGTACTTC. The encoded protein is CASSHIAGDMETQYF.

The CDR3 region is CASSLSTGTNTEAFF. As DNA, the CDR3 is TGTGCCAGCAGTCTTTCGACCGGGACAAACACTGAAGCTTTCTTT. This sequence joins TRBV6-8 and TRBJ1-1; possibly TRBD1 for D (6 bases). Germline V gene sequence: CDR1 MNHGY, CDR2 SAAAGT. The CDR3 contains 15 residues. V was trimmed by 5 bases and J by 2 bases, leaving 15 bases between them.

V usage is TRBV7-9 and J usage is TRBJ1-1; no firm D call. Trimming shortened V by 0 bases and J by 3 bases, and 8 bases separated the two germline ends. The CDR3 runs 14 residues. Germline V CDR1 and CDR2: SEHNR, FQNEAQ (reference sequence). The CDR3 region has the DNA TGTGCCAGCAGCTTAGCAACCGGGGACACTGAAGCTTTCTTT. It translates to CASSLATGDTEAFF.

The chain uses TRBV27 and TRBJ2-7, with a weak D call TRBD1 (6 bases). Germline V lookup: CDR1 MNHEY, CDR2 SMNVEV (reference sequence). CDR3 length: 11 amino acids. The ends were cut back, 8 bases at V and 2 bases at J, with 7 bases in the middle. CDR3 nucleotide sequence: TGTGCCAGCGGACAGCCCTACGAGCAGTACTTC. It specifies CASGQPYEQYF.